This T cell receptor beta chain is drawn from a study of beta chain features in type 1 diabetes. Germline V gene lookup returns CDR1 LNHDA and CDR2 SQIVND (reference sequence). The CDR3 is made up of 15 amino acids. V was cut by 9 bases and J by 0 bases, with 15 bases left in between. The isolated RNA, all of it, was reverse transcribed, so expressed TCRB transcripts were what got sequenced. TCRdb's table, derived via immunoSEQ multiplex PCR, lists solely in-frame clones and lacks some. Here the sample spans approximately 38,000 clones, about two thirds being singletons. This clone was recorded a few times.

The rearrangement uses TRBV19 and TRBJ1-3, with D possibly TRBD1 on 5 matching bases. Sequencing input: Tregs from blood. The sequence derives from a woman between 25 and 40 years old in good health. DNA of the CDR3: TGTGCCAGCACGAACAGGATCCCCTCTGGAAACACCATATATTTT. Its protein is CASTNRIPSGNTIYF.